Following are 8 T cell receptor beta chains from one sample sequenced in a study of regulatory T cells in long-lasting Graves disease. Relying on iRepertoire HTBI primers and Arm-PCR of CDR3 regions, the team built TCR beta libraries. One entry per CDR3 protein, called by TCRdb with MiXCR from the multiplex PCR reads. The data contain 530,000 or so distinct CDR3 sequences, roughly 16% of them singletons. Described time point: newly diagnosed GD, antithyroid drugs for less than 3 months. TCR sequences were obtained from RNA taken from PBMCs. These same records also appear under a second study, on T cells in Graves' hyperthyroidism and ophthalmopathy.

Material: peripheral blood mononuclear cells (PBMCs), obtained at new diagnosis, from a patient treated with antithyroid drugs. These receptors were obtained from a man younger than 30 with Graves disease.

This rearrangement joins TRBV24-1 to TRBJ1-2; no clear D gene. The length of the CDR3 is 13 residues. With 5 bases removed from V and 1 base from J, the gap between germline ends came to 7 bases. The germline gives CDR1 KGHDR, CDR2 SFDVKD. The CDR3 DNA follows: TGTGCCACCAGTGCCCAGGTTAACTATGGCTACACCTTC. Encoded protein: CATSAQVNYGYTF.

Many counts were recorded for this clonotype. The chain joins TRBV10-3 to TRBJ2-1; D not certain. The CDR3 is made up of 14 amino acids. V lost 6 bases to trimming and J lost 6 bases, with 15 bases between them. CDR1 ENHRY and CDR2 SYGVKD come from the germline V gene. CDR3: CAIRVGRPINEQFF. CDR3 sequence (DNA): TGTGCCATCAGAGTGGGTCGCCCCATCAATGAGCAGTTCTTC.

This clonotype was seen at least ten times. The rearrangement links TRBV28 to TRBJ2-5; D might be TRBD2 (7 bases). The V and J ends lost 4 bases and 1 base respectively, with 13 bases between them. This CDR3 spans 15 amino acids. Germline CDR1 is MDHEN and CDR2 is SYDVKM. The CDR3, as DNA: TGTGCCAGCAGTTCATGGGGGGGCCCCCAAGAGACCCAGTACTTC. This translates into CASSSWGGPQETQYF. The complete variable domain, with remaining parts taken from reference TRBV28 and TRBJ2-5, reads DVKVTQSSRYLVKRTGEKVFLECVQDMDHENMFWYRQDPGLGLRLIYFSYDVKMKEKGDIPEGYSVSREKKERFSLILESASTNQTSMYLCASSSWGGPQETQYFGPGTRLLVL.

This clonotype was observed at least ten times. The chain combines TRBV5-1 with TRBJ2-1; 8 bases align to TRBD1. Germline-derived CDR1 and CDR2 are SGHRS and YFSETQ. V lost 4 bases, J lost 3 bases, and 15 bases stayed unmatched. The CDR3 loop spans 18 amino acids. CDR3 amino acids: CASSPPRVGTGDYNEQFF. CDR3 sequence (DNA): TGCGCCAGCAGCCCCCCTAGGGTGGGGACAGGAGACTACAATGAGCAGTTCTTC.

This clonotype occurred many times. The J gene is TRBJ2-7, the V gene TRBV5-5; D ambiguous. Trimming pared 3 bases from V and 6 bases from J, leaving 10 bases between. CDR1 is SGHKS and CDR2 is YYEKEE in the germline V gene (reference sequence). This CDR3 region has 12 residues. This CDR3 reads CASSSGAREQYF. The CDR3 DNA is TGTGCCAGCAGCTCCGGAGCACGCGAGCAGTACTTC. The full variable domain, with the rest looked up from reference TRBV5-5 and TRBJ2-7, is DAGVTQSPTHLIKTRGQQVTLRCSPISGHKSVSWYQQVLGQGPQFIFQYYEKEERGRGNFPDRFSARQFPNYSSELNVNALLLGDSALYLCASSSGAREQYFGPGTRLTVT.

This clonotype was seen many times. The CDR3 sequence: CSARDIGRAYNEQFF. CDR3 DNA sequence: TGCAGTGCTAGAGATATCGGGAGGGCCTACAATGAGCAGTTCTTC. This chain uses TRBV20-1 with TRBJ2-1, with 8 positions matching TRBD2. The CDR3 contains 15 residues. From germline, CDR1 is DFQATT and CDR2 SNEGSKA (reference sequence). The V segment lost 0 bases and the J segment 2 bases; nucleotides outside the gene matches: 3.

Of note for this clonotype: One end of the junction fails to match germline, which may point to a read error. This chain links TRBV7-9 with TRBJ2-7, with TRBD1 as a possible D gene (6 bases). Germline lookup yields CDR1 SEHNR and CDR2 FQNEAQ (reference sequence). This CDR3 has 11 residues. The CDR3 region has the DNA TGTGCCAGCAGCTTATCAACTGGACAGATCTTC. Translated: CASSLSTGQIF.

This clonotype showed up just a few times. The V and J genes are TRBV4-1 and TRBJ2-3; tentative D call: TRBD1 (6 bases). V was cut by 1 base and J by 2 bases, with 10 bases left in between. The CDR3 consists of 15 residues. The germline CDR1 and CDR2 sequences are MGHRA and YSYEKL. Written as DNA, the CDR3 is TGCGCCAGCAGCCAAGCGGGACACAACACAGATACGCAGTATTTT. This translates into CASSQAGHNTDTQYF.